The 17 T cell receptor beta chains in this list originate from one sample, sequenced in a study of T cell repertoires in ileal Crohn's disease. Sequenced by immunoSEQ multiplex PCR; TCRdb stores in-frame clones only, minus some. Found here are 15,000 to 20,000 clones, under 80% of them singletons; the top ten hold 5% to 6%. Sequencing input: ileal tissue. The receptor source for this set is an adult with Crohn's disease.

The chain links TRBV14 to TRBJ2-7; D not certain. The V and J ends lost 1 base and 12 bases respectively, with 10 bases between them. This CDR3 comprises 11 residues. The germline gives CDR1 SGHDN, CDR2 FVKESK. The CDR3 region is CASSQGTTRYF. CDR3 nucleotide sequence: TGTGCCAGCAGCCAAGGAACGACTCGGTACTTC.

For the CDR3, the DNA is TGTGCCTGGCAGACAGGGGGTATTGGTTATAGCAATCAGCCCCAGCATTTT. Protein product: CAWQTGGIGYSNQPQHF. This chain uses TRBV30 with TRBJ1-5, with 9 nucleotides matching TRBD1. The junction had 11 bases not matched to a gene; V was cut back by 5 bases and J by 0 bases. Germline CDR1 reads GTSNPN; CDR2 reads SVGIG (reference sequence). The length of the CDR3 is 17 residues.

The table lists this clone with a few counts. The rearrangement uses TRBV2 and TRBJ1-4; 9 bases fit TRBD1. This CDR3 is built from 17 residues. CDR1 is SNHLY, CDR2 FYNNEI, per germline. J lost 6 bases, V lost 6 bases, and 14 bases had no gene match. CDR3 nucleotides: TGTGCCAGCAGACAAGGACAGGGGAGTAAACCTGATGAAAAACTGTTTTTT. Translated, it gives CASRQGQGSKPDEKLFF.

This clone was found a few times. The V gene is TRBV6-5, the J gene TRBJ1-1, with 9 bases fitting TRBD1. CDR1 and CDR2 from the germline V gene are MNHEY and SVGAGI. V trimming: 4 bases; J trimming: 4 bases; junction bases outside the gene matches: 1. The CDR3 extends over 13 amino acids. Here the CDR3 reads CASSWDRVTEAFF. CDR3 nucleotide sequence: TGTGCCAGCAGTTGGGACAGGGTCACTGAAGCTTTCTTT.

This rearrangement joins TRBV10-2 to TRBJ2-7; 9 nucleotides line up with TRBD1. J was trimmed by 4 bases and V by 6 bases; bases with no gene match: 7. The V gene's germline CDR1 is WSHSY and CDR2 SAAADI. The CDR3 loop spans 14 amino acids. CDR3 coding DNA: TGCGCCAGCAGGTCCGGGACAGGGTCATACGAGCAGTACTTC. This gives the protein CASRSGTGSYEQYF.

The chain is built from TRBV7-2 and TRBJ2-7; 10 positions agree with TRBD2. Germline V CDR1 and CDR2: SGHTA, FQGNSA. The CDR3 has 15 residues. Trimming took 6 bases from V and 5 from J; bases not matched to a gene: 10. This CDR3 is CASRPASGGFHEQYF. CDR3 coding DNA: TGTGCCAGCAGACCTGCTAGCGGGGGTTTCCACGAGCAGTACTTC.

The CDR3 spells CATSIGQGRQFF. The CDR3 nucleotides read TGTGCCACCAGCATCGGACAGGGGCGGCAGTTCTTC. The chain has TRBV15 and TRBJ2-1, with 9 nucleotides matching TRBD1. Germline loops: CDR1 LNHNV, CDR2 YYDKDF (reference sequence). After removal of 4 bases from V and 12 bases from J, the junction contained 4 bases not matched to a gene. CDR3 length: 12 residues.

The V call is TRBV4-1, the J call TRBJ2-7, with 9 nucleotides matching TRBD1. CDR3 length: 16 residues. V was clipped by 3 bases and J by 4 bases; unmatched bases: 10. The germline gives CDR1 MGHRA, CDR2 YSYEKL. Written as DNA, the CDR3 is TGCGCCAGCAGCCAGTTAAGACAGGGGGGTAGGTACGAGCAGTACTTC. Its translation: CASSQLRQGGRYEQYF.

This clone has just a few counts. The chain links TRBV5-1 to TRBJ1-1; 8 bases line up with TRBD1. The CDR3 is 14 amino acids. V was clipped by 0 bases and J by 4 bases; unmatched bases: 2. Germline CDR1 and CDR2: SGHRS and YFSETQ. DNA for the CDR3: TGCGCCAGCAGCTTGGAAGGACAGGGCACTGAAGCTTTCTTT. Protein sequence: CASSLEGQGTEAFF.

Remarks on this clone: This sample includes further DNA sequences coding for the same CDR3. The genes are TRBV7-9 and TRBJ2-7; D is possibly TRBD2 (6 bases). V shed 6 bases and J shed 4 bases, with 22 bases lying between them. The CDR3 has 16 residues. The V gene's germline CDR1 is SEHNR and CDR2 FQNEAQ (reference sequence). The CDR3 nucleotides are TGTGCCAGCAGTCCCCTTTCGGGGGTAAGCTCTTACGAGCAGTACTTC. This encodes CASSPLSGVSSYEQYF.

The CDR3 region is CASSATGSGGQETQYF. The CDR3 nucleotides are TGTGCCAGCAGCGCTACAGGGAGCGGGGGCCAAGAGACCCAGTACTTC. The V call is TRBV7-8, the J call TRBJ2-5; TRBD2 agrees at 8 bases. J lost 1 base, V lost 5 bases, and 9 bases had no gene match. CDR1 and CDR2 (germline): SGHVS, FQNEAQ. CDR3 size: 16 residues.

This chain connects TRBV4-1 to TRBJ2-7, with D possibly TRBD2 on 7 matching bases. The CDR3 runs to 13 residues. V was trimmed by 0 bases and J by 11 bases, leaving 14 bases between them. Germline loops: CDR1 MGHRA, CDR2 YSYEKL. CDR3 residues: CASSQDYGGRKYF. CDR3 DNA: TGCGCCAGCAGCCAAGATTACGGGGGGCGCAAGTACTTC.

The chain carries TRBV9 and TRBJ1-3; TRBD1 is a possible D gene (6 bases). The CDR3 extends over 14 amino acids. Trimming removed 3 bases at V and 4 bases at J, with 11 bases between. Germline V CDR1 and CDR2: SGDLS, YYNGEE. Written as DNA, the CDR3 is TGTGCCAGCAGCGACAGGGAGACAGGAAACACCATATATTTT. Translating it yields CASSDRETGNTIYF.

The chain carries TRBV18 and TRBJ1-2; D unresolved. V lost 2 bases and J 8 bases, leaving 12 bases between the germline ends. The V gene's germline CDR1 is KGHSH and CDR2 LQKENI. The CDR3 loop spans 13 amino acids. The CDR3 nucleotides read TGTGCCAGCTCACCAAGTTCGGGAGAAGGCTACACCTTC. Amino acids: CASSPSSGEGYTF. Based on the CDR3 plus reference TRBV18 and TRBJ1-2, the full variable domain is NAGVMQNPRHLVRRRGQEARLRCSPMKGHSHVYWYRQLPEEGLKFMVYLQKENIIDESGMPKERFSAEFPKEGPSILRIQQVVRGDSAAYFCASSPSSGEGYTFGSGTRLTVV.

This clone showed up just a few times. The rearrangement uses TRBV19 and TRBJ2-7; D remains unclear. Germline CDR1 reads LNHDA; CDR2 reads SQIVND (reference sequence). Trimming cost V 5 bases and J 2 bases, with 16 bases left between them. The CDR3 runs to 15 residues. The DNA of the CDR3 is TGTGCCAGTAGTGTCGCTGTGGAGCCTCCCTACGAGCAGTACTTC. It encodes CASSVAVEPPYEQYF. The variable domain in full, completed from reference TRBV19 and TRBJ2-7, reads DGGITQSPKYLFRKEGQNVTLSCEQNLNHDAMYWYRQDPGQGLRLIYYSQIVNDFQKGDIAEGYSVSREKKESFPLTVTSAQKNPTAFYLCASSVAVEPPYEQYFGPGTRLTVT.

In its sample, this clone was seen a few times. This chain connects TRBV19 to TRBJ1-1; 9 positions match TRBD1. This CDR3 has 14 residues. V was pared by 5 bases and J by 6 bases, with 7 bases of the junction left unmatched. Germline CDR1 LNHDA, CDR2 SQIVND (reference sequence). The CDR3, as DNA: TGTGCCAGTAGTGAACAGGGGGCACATGCTGAAGCTTTCTTT. It specifies CASSEQGAHAEAFF.

This clone was counted only a few times. The chain joins TRBV5-1 to TRBJ2-3; TRBD1 might be the D (6 bases). Germline V CDR1 and CDR2: SGHRS, YFSETQ. There are 16 residues in the CDR3. The V end was cut by 3 bases, the J end by 0 bases, with 14 bases between. CDR3 sequence (DNA): TGCGCCAGCAGCTCCGACCGCAGGGGTAGCACAGATACGCAGTATTTT. This gives the protein CASSSDRRGSTDTQYF.